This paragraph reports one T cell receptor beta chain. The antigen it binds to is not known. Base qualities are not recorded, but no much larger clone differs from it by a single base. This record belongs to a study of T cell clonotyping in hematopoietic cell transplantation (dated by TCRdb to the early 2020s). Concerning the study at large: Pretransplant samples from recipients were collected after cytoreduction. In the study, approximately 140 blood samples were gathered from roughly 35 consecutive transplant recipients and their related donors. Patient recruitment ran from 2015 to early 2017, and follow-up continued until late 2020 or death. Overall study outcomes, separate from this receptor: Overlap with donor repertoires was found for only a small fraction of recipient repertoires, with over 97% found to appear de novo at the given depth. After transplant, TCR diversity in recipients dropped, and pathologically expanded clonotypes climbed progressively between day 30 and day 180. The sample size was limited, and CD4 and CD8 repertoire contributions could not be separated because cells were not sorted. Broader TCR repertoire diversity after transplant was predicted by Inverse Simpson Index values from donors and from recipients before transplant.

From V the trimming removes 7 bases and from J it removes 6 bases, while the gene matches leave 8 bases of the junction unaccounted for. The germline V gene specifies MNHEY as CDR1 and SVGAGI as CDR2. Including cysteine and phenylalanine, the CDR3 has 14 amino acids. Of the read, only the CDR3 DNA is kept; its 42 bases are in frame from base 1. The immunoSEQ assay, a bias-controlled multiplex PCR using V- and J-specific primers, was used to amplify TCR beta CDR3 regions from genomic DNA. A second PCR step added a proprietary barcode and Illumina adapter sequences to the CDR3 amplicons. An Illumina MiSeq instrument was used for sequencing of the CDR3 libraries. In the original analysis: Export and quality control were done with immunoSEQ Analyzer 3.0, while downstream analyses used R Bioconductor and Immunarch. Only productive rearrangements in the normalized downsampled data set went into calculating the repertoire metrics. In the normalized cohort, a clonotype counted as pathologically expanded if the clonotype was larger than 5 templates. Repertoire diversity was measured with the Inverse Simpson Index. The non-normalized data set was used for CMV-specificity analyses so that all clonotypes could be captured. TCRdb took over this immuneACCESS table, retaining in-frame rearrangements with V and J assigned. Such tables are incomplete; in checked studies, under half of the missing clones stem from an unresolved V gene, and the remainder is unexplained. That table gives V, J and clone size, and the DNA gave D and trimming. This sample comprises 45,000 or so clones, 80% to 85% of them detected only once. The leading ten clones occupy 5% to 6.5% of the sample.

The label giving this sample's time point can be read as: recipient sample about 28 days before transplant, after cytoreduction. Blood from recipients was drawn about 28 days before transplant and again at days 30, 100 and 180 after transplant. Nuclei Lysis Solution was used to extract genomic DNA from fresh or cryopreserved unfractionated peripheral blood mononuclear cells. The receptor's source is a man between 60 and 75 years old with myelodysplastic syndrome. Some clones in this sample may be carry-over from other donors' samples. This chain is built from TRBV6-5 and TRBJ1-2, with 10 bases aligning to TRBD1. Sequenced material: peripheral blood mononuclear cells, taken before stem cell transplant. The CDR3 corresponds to CASTRQGAWDGYTF. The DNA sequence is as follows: TGTGCCAGCACTCGACAGGGGGCTTGGGATGGCTACACCTTC.